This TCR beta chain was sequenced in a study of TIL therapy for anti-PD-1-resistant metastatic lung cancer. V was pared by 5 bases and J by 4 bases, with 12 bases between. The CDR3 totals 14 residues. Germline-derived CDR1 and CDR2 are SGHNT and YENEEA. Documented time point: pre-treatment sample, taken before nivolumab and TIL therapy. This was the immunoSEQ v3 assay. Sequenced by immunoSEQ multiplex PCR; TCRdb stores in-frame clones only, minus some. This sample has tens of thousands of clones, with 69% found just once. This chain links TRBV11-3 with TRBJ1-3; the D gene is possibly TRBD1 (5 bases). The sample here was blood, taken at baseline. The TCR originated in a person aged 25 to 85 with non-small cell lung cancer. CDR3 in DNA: TGTGCCAGCAGCGCGACAGTCGGAGGAAACACCATATATTTT. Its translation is CASSATVGGNTIYF.